The 16 T cell receptor beta chains in this list originate from one sample, sequenced in a study of shared clonotypes between healthy human individuals (dated by TCRdb to about 2020). The library was made by the immunoSEQ multiplex PCR assay. The table comes from immuneACCESS by way of TCRdb, which keeps in-frame sequences with V and J called. Part of the clones is missing from these tables; in studies checked, under half for an unresolved V gene and the rest for unknown reasons. Within this sample are roughly 500,000 clones, with approximately 80% of them counted one time only. About 12% of the sample goes to the ten largest clones. The sample was PBMCs. Receptors were obtained from a woman in her 40s in good health. Some clones in this sample may be carry-over from other donors' samples.

The V and J genes are TRBV6-6 and TRBJ1-5, with D uncertain. Trimming shortened V by 2 bases and J by 7 bases, and 6 bases separated the two germline ends. CDR3 length: 12 residues. The V gene's germline CDR1 is MNHNY and CDR2 SVGAGI (reference sequence). CDR3 protein: CASSYVEQPQHF. In DNA, the CDR3 is TGTGCCAGCAGTTACGTAGAACAGCCCCAGCATTTT.

This clone showed up just a few times. Written as DNA, the CDR3 is TGTGCCAGCAGCTTACGAGGGAAGAGCAATGAGCAGTTCTTC. Translating gives CASSLRGKSNEQFF. The V and J genes are TRBV11-3 and TRBJ2-1; D may be TRBD2 (5 bases). This CDR3 has 14 residues. Trimming shortened V by 2 bases and J by 6 bases, and 11 bases separated the two germline ends. Germline V gene data show CDR1 as SGHNT and CDR2 as YENEEA.

J is TRBJ2-1 and V is TRBV5-1, with 7 positions matching TRBD2. V was clipped by 3 bases and J by 3 bases; unmatched bases: 9. Germline CDR1 and CDR2: SGHRS and YFSETQ. The CDR3 runs 16 residues. The CDR3: CASSYRGAGYYNEQFF. The CDR3 bases are TGCGCCAGCAGCTACCGAGGAGCGGGGTACTACAATGAGCAGTTCTTC. The complete variable domain, with remaining parts taken from reference TRBV5-1 and TRBJ2-1, reads KAGVTQTPRYLIKTRGQQVTLSCSPISGHRSVSWYQQTPGQGLQFLFEYFSETQRNKGNFPGRFSGRQFSNSRSEMNVSTLELGDSALYLCASSYRGAGYYNEQFFGPGTRLTVL.

The chain has TRBV9 and TRBJ2-5, with 10 bases that match TRBD2. CDR3 size: 17 residues. V gave up 3 bases and J gave up 5 bases; unmatched junction bases: 13. Germline CDR1 and CDR2: SGDLS and YYNGEE. The CDR3 here is CASSGRTSGRAWETQYF. Written as DNA, the CDR3 is TGTGCCAGCAGCGGGAGAACAAGCGGGAGGGCCTGGGAGACCCAGTACTTC.

The V gene is TRBV5-1, the J gene TRBJ2-7, with 9 bases matching TRBD1. J lost 5 bases, V lost 5 bases, and 11 bases had no gene match. Looked up from germline, CDR1 is SGHRS and CDR2 is YFSETQ. This CDR3 is 15 amino acids long. The CDR3 coding sequence is TGCGCCAGCAGAAATGCCCCACAGGGGGCAAACGAGCAGTACTTC. It encodes CASRNAPQGANEQYF.

The rearrangement links TRBV5-1 to TRBJ2-1, with TRBD2 identical over 7 bases. CDR3 length equals 15 residues. The trim removed 2 bases at V and 1 base at J, leaving 3 bases unmatched. CDR1 is SGHRS and CDR2 is YFSETQ in the germline V gene. This chain's CDR3 is CASSFLAESYNEQFF. In DNA form, the CDR3 reads TGCGCCAGCAGCTTCCTAGCGGAGTCCTACAATGAGCAGTTCTTC.

The rearrangement links TRBV29-1 to TRBJ2-7; D remains ambiguous. Germline CDR1 and CDR2: SQVTM and ANQGSEA. V lost 2 bases, J lost 6 bases, and 14 bases lay in between. CDR3 length: 13 residues. DNA for the CDR3: TGCAGCGTTGAATCAGAAACCCCCGGCGAGCAGTACTTC. This sequence encodes CSVESETPGEQYF.

This rearrangement joins TRBV28 to TRBJ2-3, with TRBD2 matching over 9 bases. Germline CDR1 reads MDHEN; CDR2 reads SYDVKM. This CDR3 spans 15 amino acids. Trimming at V came to 7 bases and at J to 1 base, leaving 6 bases not matched to a gene. CDR3: CASTFSGSGTDTQYF. Here the CDR3 DNA reads TGTGCCAGCACCTTTAGCGGGAGTGGCACAGATACGCAGTATTTT.

The chain has TRBV4-1 and TRBJ2-7; 9 nucleotides match TRBD2. V was pared by 4 bases and J by 3 bases, with 10 bases of the junction left unmatched. The CDR3 consists of 16 residues. The germline V gene encodes CDR1 MGHRA and CDR2 YSYEKL. The CDR3 DNA is TGCGCCAGCAGCCCAATCCCTAGCGGGGCCCGCTACGAGCAGTACTTC. Its protein product is CASSPIPSGARYEQYF.

V and J are TRBV28 and TRBJ1-2; TRBD1 might be the D (6 bases). V was trimmed by 3 bases and J by 2 bases, leaving 13 bases between them. This CDR3 is built from 15 residues. Germline lookup yields CDR1 MDHEN and CDR2 SYDVKM. The CDR3 loop is CASSFPGVINYGYTF. In nucleotides, the CDR3 is TGTGCCAGCAGTTTCCCAGGGGTAATCAACTATGGCTACACCTTC.

This rearrangement joins TRBV5-1 to TRBJ2-3; D might be TRBD1 or TRBD2, each matching 5 bases. Germline V gene sequence: CDR1 SGHRS, CDR2 YFSETQ. This CDR3 has 14 residues. V was shortened by 5 bases and J by 2 bases, with 12 bases between the two germline ends. In DNA form, the CDR3 reads TGCGCCAGCAGACCCGGGACGCACACAGATACGCAGTATTTT. Its protein is CASRPGTHTDTQYF.

The rearrangement joins TRBV10-2 to TRBJ2-7; 9 nucleotides align to TRBD2. The V segment lost 2 bases and the J segment 6 bases; nucleotides outside the gene matches: 8. Germline CDR1 WSHSY, CDR2 SAAADI. CDR3 length: 15 amino acids. The CDR3 is CASSEMAGGVVEQYF. CDR3 sequence (DNA): TGCGCCAGCAGTGAGATGGCGGGAGGGGTGGTCGAGCAGTACTTC.

The count of this clone is one. This chain uses TRBV29-1 with TRBJ2-6; either TRBD1 or TRBD2 may supply D (5 bases each). CDR1 is SQVTM, CDR2 ANQGSEA, per germline. V lost 3 bases and J 4 bases, leaving 13 bases between the germline ends. CDR3 size: 15 residues. The CDR3 protein is CSVDLLGTGANVLTF. As DNA, the CDR3 is TGCAGCGTTGATTTACTGGGGACCGGGGCCAACGTCCTGACTTTC.

This clone came up a few times. Other DNA sequences from this sample encode an identical CDR3 as well. This chain connects TRBV5-1 to TRBJ2-3; 7 bases line up with TRBD2. The CDR3 contains 12 residues. CDR1 is SGHRS and CDR2 is YFSETQ in the germline V gene. After removal of 7 bases from V and 2 bases from J, the junction contained 1 base not matched to a gene. CDR3 amino acids: CASGRATDTQYF. Written as DNA, the CDR3 is TGCGCCAGCGGGAGGGCCACAGATACGCAGTATTTT.

The chain uses TRBV7-3 and TRBJ2-2; no reliable D call. Germline CDR1 is SGHTA and CDR2 is FQGTGA. Trimming took 0 bases from V and 6 from J, leaving 11 bases between them. The CDR3 is 15 amino acids. CDR3 region: CASSLTSPGAGELFF. In DNA, the CDR3 is TGTGCCAGCAGCTTAACCAGCCCGGGTGCCGGGGAGCTGTTTTTT.

The V gene is TRBV6-5, the J gene TRBJ2-2, with D perhaps TRBD2 (5 bases). V dropped 11 bases and J dropped 0 bases, with 16 bases sitting between them. There are 15 residues in the CDR3. Per the germline V gene, CDR1 is MNHEY and CDR2 is SVGAGI. Written as DNA, the CDR3 is TGTGCCGGCGGTATCCGGACTGCGAACACCGGGGAGCTGTTTTTT. Residues: CAGGIRTANTGELFF.